The 16 T cell receptor beta chains in this list originate from one sample, sequenced in a study of blood T cells in healthy people across ages (dated by TCRdb to about 2015). Libraries were prepared through 5' RACE. Data came from an Illumina HiSeq 2500. A second PCR of about 7 to 12 cycles was run with a J-beta primer mix and a sample-barcoded 5' primer. TCRdb redid the processing of the public reads, applying fastp at Q25 and MiXCR, and retained in-frame beta chains. Entries that share a CDR3 protein sequence are merged under the most common genes and DNA. The sample yields roughly 500,000 distinct CDR3 sequences; 25% to 30% were counted once. 18% of the sample goes to the ten largest clones. Sequencing used blood. The source of these receptors is a woman in her sixties or seventies in good health.

V usage is TRBV5-4 and J usage is TRBJ2-1, with 10 nucleotides matching TRBD2. Germline lookup yields CDR1 SGHNT and CDR2 YYREEE (reference sequence). The CDR3 is 16 residues long. V dropped 3 bases and J dropped 3; count of bases not matched to a gene: 6. Written as DNA, the CDR3 is TGTGCCAGCAGCTCTCGGACTAGCGGCCTCTACAATGAGCAGTTCTTC. It encodes CASSSRTSGLYNEQFF.

This clonotype was seen only a few times. This chain connects TRBV11-3 to TRBJ2-4; D is perhaps TRBD1 or TRBD2 (5 bases each). CDR1 is SGHNT, CDR2 YENEEA, per germline. V was cut by 5 bases and J by 6 bases, with 17 bases left in between. The CDR3 contains 15 residues. This CDR3 is CASSGVEGLGNIQYF. CDR3 nucleotide sequence: TGTGCCAGCAGCGGCGTAGAGGGGCTCGGAAACATTCAGTACTTC.

This clonotype was seen only a few times. The chain uses TRBV6-4 and TRBJ2-3; D might be TRBD1 or TRBD2, each matching 6 bases. Germline V gene data show CDR1 as MRHNA and CDR2 as SNTAGT. Trimming shortened V by 4 bases and J by 2 bases, and 10 bases separated the two germline ends. This CDR3 is 14 amino acids long. The CDR3 here is CASSVGGHTDTQYF. The CDR3 DNA reads as TGTGCCAGCAGTGTAGGGGGGCACACAGATACGCAGTATTTT.

Only a few counts were recorded for this clonotype. The J gene is TRBJ2-5, the V gene TRBV29-1, with D perhaps matching TRBD2 (5 bases). V shed 3 bases and J shed 5 bases, with 10 bases lying between them. Germline CDR1 is SQVTM and CDR2 is ANQGSEA. CDR3 size: 12 residues. The CDR3 is CSVDSGVETQYF. CDR3 DNA sequence: TGCAGCGTTGATTCCGGGGTGGAGACCCAGTACTTC.

This clonotype was found a few times. This chain connects TRBV7-9 to TRBJ2-1, with 8 bases identical to TRBD2. The CDR3 sequence is 16 residues long. V was clipped by 5 bases and J by 0 bases; unmatched bases: 6. Germline V gene lookup returns CDR1 SEHNR and CDR2 FQNEAQ (reference sequence). The DNA for the CDR3 is TGTGCCAGCAGCCCCCGCGCGGGGGGCTCCTACAATGAGCAGTTCTTC. Translated: CASSPRAGGSYNEQFF.

This clonotype was counted between two and nine times. V and J are TRBV7-2 and TRBJ2-3; possibly TRBD2 for D (6 bases). The CDR3 runs to 14 residues. Germline CDR1 SGHTA, CDR2 FQGNSA. The V end lost 9 bases, the J end lost 1 base, and 14 bases lay between the germline ends. DNA for the CDR3: TGTGCCAGTAGGCAGCGGAGGGGCACAGATACGCAGTATTTT. Its protein is CASRQRRGTDTQYF.

A few counts support this clonotype. This chain links TRBV20-1 with TRBJ2-5; D is perhaps TRBD2 (7 bases). CDR1 DFQATT and CDR2 SNEGSKA come from the germline V gene (reference sequence). This CDR3 spans 14 amino acids. Deletions cut 6 bases from V and 2 bases from J, with 16 bases between. This CDR3 reads CSAQRGGEQETQYF. The CDR3 bases are TGCAGTGCCCAGAGGGGGGGTGAACAAGAGACCCAGTACTTC.

This clonotype was observed once. The rearrangement links TRBV7-8 to TRBJ1-1, with D possibly being TRBD1 (6 bases). The CDR3 covers 17 residues. The V gene lost 5 bases and the J gene lost 0 bases, with 19 bases spanning the gap. In germline, CDR1 is SGHVS, CDR2 FQNEAQ. The CDR3 DNA reads as TGTGCCAGCAGCAGCAGTCTTGGGACACGGATGAACACTGAAGCTTTCTTT. The encoded protein is CASSSSLGTRMNTEAFF.

The chain recombines TRBV5-1 with TRBJ2-7; D is unresolved. The CDR3 sequence is 14 residues long. The V gene lost 4 bases and the J gene lost 4 bases, with 15 bases spanning the gap. Per the germline V gene, CDR1 is SGHRS and CDR2 is YFSETQ. DNA of the CDR3: TGCGCCAGCAGCCAGGACGGATTAATTTACGAGCAGTACTTC. Its translation is CASSQDGLIYEQYF.

The rearrangement joins TRBV12-3 or TRBV12-4 to TRBJ1-2; 8 bases align to TRBD1. V lost 7 bases and J lost 4; bases outside the gene matches: 8. The CDR3 is made up of 14 amino acids. The DNA for the CDR3 is TGTGCCAGCACCTGGACAGGGTTGGTCTATGGCTACACCTTC. Translation gives CASTWTGLVYGYTF.

This clonotype was detected only a few times. This chain connects TRBV14 to TRBJ2-3, with D tentatively TRBD1 (6 bases). Trimming took off 0 bases at V and 2 bases at J, with 9 bases between the two ends. The germline CDR1 and CDR2 sequences are SGHDN and FVKESK. This CDR3 has 15 residues. The CDR3 is CASSQDMGATDTQYF. CDR3 nucleotide sequence: TGTGCCAGCAGCCAAGATATGGGGGCCACAGATACGCAGTATTTT.

The chain combines TRBV7-9 with TRBJ2-5, with D possibly called TRBD1 or TRBD2 (5 bases each). V was pared by 5 bases and J by 1 base, with 14 bases between. The CDR3 is made up of 15 amino acids. Per the germline V gene, CDR1 is SEHNR and CDR2 is FQNEAQ (reference sequence). DNA for the CDR3: TGTGCCAGCAGCACCAACGGGGCCCTCCAAGAGACCCAGTACTTC. It is translated as CASSTNGALQETQYF.

This clonotype was observed a few times. The V and J genes are TRBV5-1 and TRBJ2-3, with D unclear. Looked up from germline, CDR1 is SGHRS and CDR2 is YFSETQ. The CDR3 is made up of 14 amino acids. V dropped 0 bases and J dropped 6 bases, with 11 bases sitting between them. The CDR3 region is CASSLGQSKDTQYF. The CDR3 coding sequence is TGCGCCAGCAGCTTGGGACAAAGTAAGGATACGCAGTATTTT.

This clonotype was counted a few times. The chain couples TRBV7-2 to TRBJ1-2; 7 bases align to TRBD1. The V and J ends lost 5 bases and 4 bases, in that order; junction bases with no gene match: 13. In germline, CDR1 is SGHTA, CDR2 FQGNSA. This CDR3 contains 16 residues. The CDR3 protein is CASSLPEGAGSYGYTF. CDR3 nucleotides: TGTGCCAGCAGCCTCCCTGAGGGGGCTGGTAGCTATGGCTACACCTTC.

Only a few counts were recorded for this clonotype. The genes are TRBV15 and TRBJ2-5; 8 bases are a match to TRBD2. CDR3 size: 15 residues. V trimming: 5 bases; J trimming: 2 bases; junction bases outside the gene matches: 7. Germline V gene lookup returns CDR1 LNHNV and CDR2 YYDKDF (reference sequence). The DNA for the CDR3 is TGTGCCACCAGCTCCCGAGCGGGGGTACAAGAGACCCAGTACTTC. Its protein is CATSSRAGVQETQYF.

This clonotype has more than one count but fewer than ten. One end of the junction is discordant with germline, which a read error may explain. The chain combines TRBV5-1 with TRBJ2-3; D gene uncertain. Looked up from germline, CDR1 is SGHRS and CDR2 is YFSETQ. CDR3 length: 13 amino acids. CDR3 bases: TGCGCCAGCAGCATAGAACCCACAGATACGCGGTATTTT. Translated: CASSIEPTDTRYF.